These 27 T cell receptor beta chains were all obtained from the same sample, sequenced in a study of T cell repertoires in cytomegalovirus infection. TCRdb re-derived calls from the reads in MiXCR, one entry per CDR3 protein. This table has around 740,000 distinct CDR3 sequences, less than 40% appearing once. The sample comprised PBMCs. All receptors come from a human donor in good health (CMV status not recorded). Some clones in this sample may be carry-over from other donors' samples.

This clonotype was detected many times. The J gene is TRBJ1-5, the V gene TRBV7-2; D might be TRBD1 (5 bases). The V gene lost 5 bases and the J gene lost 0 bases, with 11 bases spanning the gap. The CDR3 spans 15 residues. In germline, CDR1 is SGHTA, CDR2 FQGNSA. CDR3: CASSLTDYSNQPQHF. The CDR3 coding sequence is TGTGCCAGCAGCCTGACAGATTATAGCAATCAGCCCCAGCATTTT.

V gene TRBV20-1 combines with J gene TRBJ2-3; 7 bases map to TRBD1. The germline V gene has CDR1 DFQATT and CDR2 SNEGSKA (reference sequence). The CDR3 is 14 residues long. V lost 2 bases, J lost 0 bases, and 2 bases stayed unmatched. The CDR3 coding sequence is TGCAGTGCTAGAATGACAGGGAGCACAGATACGCAGTATTTT. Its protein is CSARMTGSTDTQYF.

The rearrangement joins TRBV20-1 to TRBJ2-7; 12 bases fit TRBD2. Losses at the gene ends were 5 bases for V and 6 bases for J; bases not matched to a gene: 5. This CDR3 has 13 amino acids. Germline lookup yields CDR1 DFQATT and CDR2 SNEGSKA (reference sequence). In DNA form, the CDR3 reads TGCAGTGCTTGGACTAGCGGGACGGGCGAGCAGTACTTC. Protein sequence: CSAWTSGTGEQYF.

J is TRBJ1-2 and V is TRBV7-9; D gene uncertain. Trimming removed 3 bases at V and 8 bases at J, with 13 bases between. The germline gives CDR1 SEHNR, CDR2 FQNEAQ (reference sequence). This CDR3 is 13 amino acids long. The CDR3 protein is CASSLVPEWGYTF. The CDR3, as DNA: TGTGCCAGCAGCTTGGTGCCTGAGTGGGGCTACACCTTC. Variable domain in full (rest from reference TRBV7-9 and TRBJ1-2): DTGVSQNPRHKITKRGQNVTFRCDPISEHNRLYWYRQTLGQGPEFLTYFQNEAQLEKSRLLSDRFSAERPKGSFSTLEIQRTEQGDSAMYLCASSLVPEWGYTFGSGTRLTVV.

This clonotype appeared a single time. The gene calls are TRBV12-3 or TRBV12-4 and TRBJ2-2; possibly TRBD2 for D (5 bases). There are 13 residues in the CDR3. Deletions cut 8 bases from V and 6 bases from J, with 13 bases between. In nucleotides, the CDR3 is TGTGCCAGCGGGAGAGATAGTGCCGGGGAGCTGTTTTTT. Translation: CASGRDSAGELFF.

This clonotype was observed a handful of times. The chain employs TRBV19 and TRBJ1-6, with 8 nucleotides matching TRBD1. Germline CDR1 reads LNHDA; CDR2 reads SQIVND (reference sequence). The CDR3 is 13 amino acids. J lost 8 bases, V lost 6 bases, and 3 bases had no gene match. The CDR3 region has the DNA TGTGCCAGTAGCGCGACAGGGGATTCACCCCTCCACTTT. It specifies CASSATGDSPLHF.

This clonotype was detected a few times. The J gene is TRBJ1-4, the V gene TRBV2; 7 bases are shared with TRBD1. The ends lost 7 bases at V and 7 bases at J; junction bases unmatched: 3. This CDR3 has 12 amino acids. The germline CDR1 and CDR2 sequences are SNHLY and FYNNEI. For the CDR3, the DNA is TGTGCCAGCACAGACAGGGCTGAAAAACTGTTTTTT. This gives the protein CASTDRAEKLFF.

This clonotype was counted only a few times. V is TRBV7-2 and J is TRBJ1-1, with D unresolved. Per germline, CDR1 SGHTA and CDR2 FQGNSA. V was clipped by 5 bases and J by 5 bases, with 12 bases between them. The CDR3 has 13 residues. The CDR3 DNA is TGTGCCAGCAGCCCGGGAAGGTCGACTGAAGCTTTCTTT. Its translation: CASSPGRSTEAFF.

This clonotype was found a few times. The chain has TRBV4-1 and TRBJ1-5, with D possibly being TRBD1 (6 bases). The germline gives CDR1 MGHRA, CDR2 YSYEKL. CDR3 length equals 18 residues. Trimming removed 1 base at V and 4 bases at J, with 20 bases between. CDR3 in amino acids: CASSQARTEQRRNQPQHF. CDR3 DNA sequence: TGCGCCAGCAGCCAAGCTCGGACAGAGCAACGGAGGAATCAGCCCCAGCATTTT.

CDR3 in amino acids: CASSEAPNGYEQYF. For the CDR3, the DNA is TGTGCCAGCAGTGAAGCCCCAAACGGGTACGAGCAGTACTTC. V usage is TRBV2 and J usage is TRBJ2-7; D not resolved. V gave up 0 bases and J gave up 4 bases, with 10 bases separating them. Germline V gene lookup returns CDR1 SNHLY and CDR2 FYNNEI. CDR3 length: 14 amino acids.

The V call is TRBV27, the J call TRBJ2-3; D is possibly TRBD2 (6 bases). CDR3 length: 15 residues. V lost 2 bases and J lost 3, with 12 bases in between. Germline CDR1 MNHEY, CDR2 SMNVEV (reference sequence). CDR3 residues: CASSLTRAGTDTQYF. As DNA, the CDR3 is TGTGCCAGCAGTTTAACTCGGGCGGGGACAGATACGCAGTATTTT.

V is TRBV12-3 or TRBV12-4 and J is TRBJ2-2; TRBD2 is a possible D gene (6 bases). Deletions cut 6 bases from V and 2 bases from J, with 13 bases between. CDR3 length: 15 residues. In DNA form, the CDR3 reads TGTGCCAGCAGGTGGGGACTTTTCAACACCGGGGAGCTGTTTTTT. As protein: CASRWGLFNTGELFF.

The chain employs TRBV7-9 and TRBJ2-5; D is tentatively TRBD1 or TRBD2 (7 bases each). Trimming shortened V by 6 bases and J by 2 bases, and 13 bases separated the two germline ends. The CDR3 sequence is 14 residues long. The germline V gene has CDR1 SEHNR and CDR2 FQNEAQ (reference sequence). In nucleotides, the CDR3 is TGTGCCAGCAGTCAGGGGGGGATACAAGAGACCCAGTACTTC. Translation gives CASSQGGIQETQYF.

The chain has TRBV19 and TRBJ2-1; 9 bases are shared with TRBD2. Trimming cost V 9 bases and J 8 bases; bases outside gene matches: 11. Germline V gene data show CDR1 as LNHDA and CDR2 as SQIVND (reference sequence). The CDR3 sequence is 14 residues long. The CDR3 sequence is CASVNSGSTDEQFF. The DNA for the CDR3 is TGTGCCAGCGTTAATAGCGGGAGTACCGATGAGCAGTTCTTC. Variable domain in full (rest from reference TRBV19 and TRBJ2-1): DGGITQSPKYLFRKEGQNVTLSCEQNLNHDAMYWYRQDPGQGLRLIYYSQIVNDFQKGDIAEGYSVSREKKESFPLTVTSAQKNPTAFYLCASVNSGSTDEQFFGPGTRLTVL.

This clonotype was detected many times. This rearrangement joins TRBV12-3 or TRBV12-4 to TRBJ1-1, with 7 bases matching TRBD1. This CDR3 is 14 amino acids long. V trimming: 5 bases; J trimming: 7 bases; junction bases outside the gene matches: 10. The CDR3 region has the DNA TGTGCCAGCAGTACAGGGGTTAGAGCGGGTGAAGCTTTCTTT. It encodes CASSTGVRAGEAFF.

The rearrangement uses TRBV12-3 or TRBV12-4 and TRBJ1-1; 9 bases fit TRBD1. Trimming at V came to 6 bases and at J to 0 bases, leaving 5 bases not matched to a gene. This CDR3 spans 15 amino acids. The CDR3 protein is CASRWTGEVNTEAFF. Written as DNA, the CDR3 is TGTGCCAGCAGATGGACAGGGGAGGTGAACACTGAAGCTTTCTTT.

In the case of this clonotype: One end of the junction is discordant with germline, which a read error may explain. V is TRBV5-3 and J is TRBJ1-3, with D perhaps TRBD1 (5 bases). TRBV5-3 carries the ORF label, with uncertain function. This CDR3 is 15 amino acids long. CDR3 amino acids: CASSFGRENRNTIYF. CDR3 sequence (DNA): TGTGCCAGCAGCTTCGGCAGGGAGAACAGAAACACCATATATTTT.

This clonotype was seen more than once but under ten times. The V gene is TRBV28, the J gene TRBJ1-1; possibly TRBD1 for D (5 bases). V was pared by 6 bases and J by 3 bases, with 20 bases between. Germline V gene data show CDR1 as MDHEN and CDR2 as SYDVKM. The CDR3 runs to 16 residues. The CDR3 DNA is TGTGCCAGCAGCCTCGGGGGGGGGTGGCTGTACACTGAAGCTTTCTTT. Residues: CASSLGGGWLYTEAFF.

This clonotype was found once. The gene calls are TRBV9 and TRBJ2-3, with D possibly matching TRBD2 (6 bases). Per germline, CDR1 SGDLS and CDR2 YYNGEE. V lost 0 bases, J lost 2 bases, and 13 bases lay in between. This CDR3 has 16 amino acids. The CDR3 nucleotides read TGTGCCAGCAGCGTAGGGAGTAGCGGCCTCACAGATACGCAGTATTTT. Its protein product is CASSVGSSGLTDTQYF.

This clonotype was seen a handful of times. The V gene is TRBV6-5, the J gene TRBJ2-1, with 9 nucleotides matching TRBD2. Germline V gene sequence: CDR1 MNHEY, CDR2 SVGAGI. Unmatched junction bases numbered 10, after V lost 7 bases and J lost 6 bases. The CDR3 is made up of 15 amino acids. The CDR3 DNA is TGTGCCAGCACCTTAATAGCGGGAGTAGTCAATGAGCAGTTCTTC. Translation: CASTLIAGVVNEQFF.

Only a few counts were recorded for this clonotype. In nucleotides, the CDR3 is TGTGCCAGCATCCCGCGGACCCCCACAGATACGCAGTATTTT. Amino acid sequence: CASIPRTPTDTQYF. This chain uses TRBV28 with TRBJ2-3; no firm D call. V was trimmed by 7 bases and J by 2 bases, leaving 13 bases between them. The CDR3 totals 14 residues. Germline V gene sequence: CDR1 MDHEN, CDR2 SYDVKM.

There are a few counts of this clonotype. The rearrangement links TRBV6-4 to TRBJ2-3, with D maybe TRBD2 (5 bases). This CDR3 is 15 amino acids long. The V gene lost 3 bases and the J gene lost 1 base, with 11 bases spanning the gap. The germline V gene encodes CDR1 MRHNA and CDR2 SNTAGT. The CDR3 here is CASSERVWGTDTQYF. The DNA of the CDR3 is TGTGCCAGCAGTGAGCGGGTCTGGGGCACAGATACGCAGTATTTT.

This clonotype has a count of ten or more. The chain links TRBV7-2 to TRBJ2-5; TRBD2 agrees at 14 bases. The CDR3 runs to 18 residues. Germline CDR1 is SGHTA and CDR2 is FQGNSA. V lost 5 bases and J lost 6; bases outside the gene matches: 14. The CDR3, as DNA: TGTGCCAGCAGCCCCGGAGGGACTAGCGGGAGTCGGCGAAAGACCCAGTACTTC. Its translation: CASSPGGTSGSRRKTQYF.

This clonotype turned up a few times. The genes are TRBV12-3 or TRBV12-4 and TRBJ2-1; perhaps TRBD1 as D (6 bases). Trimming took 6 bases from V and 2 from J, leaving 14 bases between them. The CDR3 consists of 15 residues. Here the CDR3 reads CASSLGAAAYNEQFF. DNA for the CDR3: TGTGCCAGCAGCTTGGGGGCAGCAGCCTACAATGAGCAGTTCTTC.

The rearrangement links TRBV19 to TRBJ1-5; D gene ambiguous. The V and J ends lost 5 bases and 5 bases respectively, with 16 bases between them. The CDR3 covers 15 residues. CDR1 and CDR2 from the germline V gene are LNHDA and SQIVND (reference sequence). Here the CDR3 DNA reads TGTGCCAGTAGTCTATGGGGAGGGATGGATCAGCCCCAGCATTTT. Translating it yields CASSLWGGMDQPQHF.

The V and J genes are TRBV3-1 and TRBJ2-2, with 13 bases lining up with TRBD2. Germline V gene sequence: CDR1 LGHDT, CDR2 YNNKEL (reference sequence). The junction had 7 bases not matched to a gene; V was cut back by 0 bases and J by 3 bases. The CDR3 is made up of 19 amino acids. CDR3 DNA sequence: TGTGCCAGCAGCCAAGAGACGGGACTAGCGGGACGGCACACCGGGGAGCTGTTTTTT. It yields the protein CASSQETGLAGRHTGELFF. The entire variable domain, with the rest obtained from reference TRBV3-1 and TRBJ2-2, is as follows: DTAVSQTPKYLVTQMGNDKSIKCEQNLGHDTMYWYKQDSKKFLKIMFSYNNKELIINETVPNRFSPKSPDKAHLNLHINSLELGDSAVYFCASSQETGLAGRHTGELFFGEGSRLTVL.

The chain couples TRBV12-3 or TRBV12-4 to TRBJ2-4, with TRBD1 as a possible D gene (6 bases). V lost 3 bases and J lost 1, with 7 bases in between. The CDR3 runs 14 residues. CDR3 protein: CASSLQGAKNIQYF. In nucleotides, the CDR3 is TGTGCCAGCAGTTTGCAGGGGGCCAAAAACATTCAGTACTTC.